This T cell receptor (beta chain) was captured in a study of response to subunit inactivated influenza vaccine. Germline V gene lookup returns CDR1 SQVTM and CDR2 ANQGSEA. V gave up 4 bases and J gave up 5 bases, with 14 bases separating them. CDR3 length: 13 residues. Study results and caveats: Authors suggested few new T cells are recruited by each seasonal influenza vaccination.

This clonotype was seen at least ten times. Its cognate antigen is unknown. In TCRdb, the RT-PCR reads were re-called with MiXCR into one record per CDR3 protein. The profile shows over 400,000 distinct CDR3 sequences, 9.5% to 12% of them singletons. The rearrangement links TRBV29-1 to TRBJ2-5; D is perhaps TRBD1 or TRBD2 (7 bases each). The sample was PBMCs from blood, taken 40 to 50 days after vaccination. This TCR was recovered from a man aged 50 to 60 who received an inactivated influenza vaccine. The CDR3 nucleotides read TGCAGCGTTGGCCAGGGGGGGACGGAGACCCAGTACTTC. This translates into CSVGQGGTETQYF.